This T cell receptor (beta chain) was captured in a study of blood T cell repertoires in COVID-19. This clone has only one observation. Some clones are missing from TCRdb's copy, which holds only in-frame ones; the method was immunoSEQ multiplex PCR. The sample holds roughly 290,000 clones, approximately 91% seen once. The V gene's germline CDR1 is SEHNR and CDR2 FQNEAQ (reference sequence). The CDR3 has 14 residues. J was trimmed by 7 bases and V by 1 base; bases with no gene match: 3. Sample: PBMCs or T cells enriched from blood (not recorded which). The V and J genes are TRBV7-9 and TRBJ2-1; 8 bases are shared with TRBD2. The sequence was obtained from a woman aged 40 to 50 who had recovered from COVID-19. This chain's CDR3 is CASSLDASGNEQFF. The DNA for the CDR3 is TGTGCCAGCAGCTTAGATGCTAGCGGGAATGAGCAGTTCTTC.